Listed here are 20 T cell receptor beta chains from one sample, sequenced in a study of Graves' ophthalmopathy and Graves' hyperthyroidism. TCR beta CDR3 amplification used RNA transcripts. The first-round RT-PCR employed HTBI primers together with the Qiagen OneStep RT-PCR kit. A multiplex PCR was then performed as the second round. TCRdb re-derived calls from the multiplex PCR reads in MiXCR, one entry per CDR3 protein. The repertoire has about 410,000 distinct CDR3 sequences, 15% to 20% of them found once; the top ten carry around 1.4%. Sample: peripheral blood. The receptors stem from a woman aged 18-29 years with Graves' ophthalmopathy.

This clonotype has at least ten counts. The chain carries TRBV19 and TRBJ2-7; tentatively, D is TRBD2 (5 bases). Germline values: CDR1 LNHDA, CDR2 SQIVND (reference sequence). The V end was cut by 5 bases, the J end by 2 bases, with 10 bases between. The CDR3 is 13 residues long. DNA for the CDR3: TGTGCCAGTAGTGCCGGGATCACCTACGAGCAGTACTTC. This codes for CASSAGITYEQYF.

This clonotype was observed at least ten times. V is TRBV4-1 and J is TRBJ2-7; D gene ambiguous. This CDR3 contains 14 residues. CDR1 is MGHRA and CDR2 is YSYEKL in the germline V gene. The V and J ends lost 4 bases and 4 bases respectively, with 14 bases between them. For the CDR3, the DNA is TGCGCCAGCAGCCCCCGGGCAAGCGCTTACGAGCAGTACTTC. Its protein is CASSPRASAYEQYF.

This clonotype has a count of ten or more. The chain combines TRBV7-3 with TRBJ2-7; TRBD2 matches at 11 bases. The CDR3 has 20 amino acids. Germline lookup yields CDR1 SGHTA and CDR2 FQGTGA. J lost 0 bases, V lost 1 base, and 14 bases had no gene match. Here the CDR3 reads CASSLRAGLAGGPLSYEQYF. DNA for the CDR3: TGTGCCAGCAGCTTAAGAGCGGGGCTAGCGGGAGGACCTCTCTCCTACGAGCAGTACTTC.

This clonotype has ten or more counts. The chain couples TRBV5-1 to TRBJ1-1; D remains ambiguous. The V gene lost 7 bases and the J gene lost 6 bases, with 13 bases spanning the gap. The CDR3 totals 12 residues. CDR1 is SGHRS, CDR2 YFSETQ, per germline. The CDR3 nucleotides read TGCGCCAGCCGGACCGGTGGAGCTGAAGCTTTCTTT. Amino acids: CASRTGGAEAFF.

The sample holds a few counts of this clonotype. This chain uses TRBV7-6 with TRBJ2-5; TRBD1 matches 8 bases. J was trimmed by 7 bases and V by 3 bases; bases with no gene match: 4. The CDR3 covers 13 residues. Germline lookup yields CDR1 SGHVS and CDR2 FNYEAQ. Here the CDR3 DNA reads TGTGCCAGCAGCTTCTCCGGGACAGGGACCCAGTACTTC. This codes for CASSFSGTGTQYF.

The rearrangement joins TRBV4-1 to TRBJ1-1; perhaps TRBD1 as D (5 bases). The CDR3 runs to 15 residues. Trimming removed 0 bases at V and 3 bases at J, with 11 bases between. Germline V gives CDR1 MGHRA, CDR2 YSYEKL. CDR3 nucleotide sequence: TGCGCCAGCAGCCAAGATTGGAGAGGGGACACTGAAGCTTTCTTT. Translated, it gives CASSQDWRGDTEAFF.

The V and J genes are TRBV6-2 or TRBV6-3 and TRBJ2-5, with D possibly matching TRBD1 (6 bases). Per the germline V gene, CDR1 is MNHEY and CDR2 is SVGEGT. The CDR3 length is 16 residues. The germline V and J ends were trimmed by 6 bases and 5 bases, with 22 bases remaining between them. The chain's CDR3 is CASRAPGQKQIETQYF. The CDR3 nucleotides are TGTGCCAGCAGAGCCCCTGGACAGAAGCAAATTGAGACCCAGTACTTC.

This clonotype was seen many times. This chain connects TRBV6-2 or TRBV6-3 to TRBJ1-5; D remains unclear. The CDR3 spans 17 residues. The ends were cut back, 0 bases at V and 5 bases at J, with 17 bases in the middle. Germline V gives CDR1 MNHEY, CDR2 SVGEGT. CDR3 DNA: TGTGCCAGCAGTTACTCCAGAGCGAAGGGCGGATATCAGCCCCAGCATTTT. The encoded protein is CASSYSRAKGGYQPQHF.

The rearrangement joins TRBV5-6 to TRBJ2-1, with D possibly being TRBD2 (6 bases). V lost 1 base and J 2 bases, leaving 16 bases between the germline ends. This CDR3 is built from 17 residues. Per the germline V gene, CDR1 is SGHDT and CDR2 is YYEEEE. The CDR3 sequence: CASSLSLRRGAYNEQFF. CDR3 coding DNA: TGTGCCAGCAGCTTGAGCCTCCGGCGGGGAGCCTACAATGAGCAGTTCTTC.

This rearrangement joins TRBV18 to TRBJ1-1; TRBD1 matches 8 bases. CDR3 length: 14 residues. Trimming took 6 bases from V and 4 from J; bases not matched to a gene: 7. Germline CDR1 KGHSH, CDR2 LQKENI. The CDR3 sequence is CASSLRGLGTEAFF. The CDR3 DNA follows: TGTGCCAGCTCCCTCAGGGGGCTCGGCACTGAAGCTTTCTTT. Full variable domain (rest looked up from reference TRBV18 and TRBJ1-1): NAGVMQNPRHLVRRRGQEARLRCSPMKGHSHVYWYRQLPEEGLKFMVYLQKENIIDESGMPKERFSAEFPKEGPSILRIQQVVRGDSAAYFCASSLRGLGTEAFFGQGTRLTVV.

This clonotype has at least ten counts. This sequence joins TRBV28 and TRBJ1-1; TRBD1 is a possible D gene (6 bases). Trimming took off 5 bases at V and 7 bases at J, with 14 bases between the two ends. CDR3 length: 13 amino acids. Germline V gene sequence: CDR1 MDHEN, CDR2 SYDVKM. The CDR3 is CASSTTGLGEAFF. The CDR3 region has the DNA TGTGCCAGCAGTACCACAGGGTTGGGTGAAGCTTTCTTT.

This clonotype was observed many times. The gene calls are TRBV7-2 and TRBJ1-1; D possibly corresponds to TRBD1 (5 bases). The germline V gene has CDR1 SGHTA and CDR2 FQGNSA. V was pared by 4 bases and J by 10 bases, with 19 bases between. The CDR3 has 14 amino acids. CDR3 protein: CASSSPGPSPRAFF. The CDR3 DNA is TGTGCCAGCAGCTCCCCGGGACCCAGCCCGAGAGCTTTCTTT.

The CDR3 bases are TGCGCCAGCAGCCAAGAAACCAGGACGACCCAGTACTTC. It specifies CASSQETRTTQYF. The gene calls are TRBV4-1 and TRBJ2-5; the D is unclear. The V end lost 0 bases, the J end lost 7 bases, and 9 bases lay between the germline ends. In germline, CDR1 is MGHRA, CDR2 YSYEKL. The CDR3 is 13 amino acids.

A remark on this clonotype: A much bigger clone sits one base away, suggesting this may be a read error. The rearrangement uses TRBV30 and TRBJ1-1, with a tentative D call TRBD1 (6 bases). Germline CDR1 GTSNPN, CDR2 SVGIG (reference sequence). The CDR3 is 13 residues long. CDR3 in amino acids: CAWSMDRNTGAFF. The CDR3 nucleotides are TGTGCCTGGAGCATGGACAGAAACACTGGAGCTTTCTTT.

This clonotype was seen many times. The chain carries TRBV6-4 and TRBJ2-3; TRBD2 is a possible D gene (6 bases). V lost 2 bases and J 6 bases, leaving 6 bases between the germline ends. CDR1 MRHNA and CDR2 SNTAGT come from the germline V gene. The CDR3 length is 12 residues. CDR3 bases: TGTGCCAGCAGTGACCGGGGGGATACGCAGTATTTT. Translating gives CASSDRGDTQYF.

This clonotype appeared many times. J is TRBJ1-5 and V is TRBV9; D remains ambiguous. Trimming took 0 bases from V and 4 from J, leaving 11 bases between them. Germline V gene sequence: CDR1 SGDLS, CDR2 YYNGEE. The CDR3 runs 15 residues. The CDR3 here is CASSVEGTRNQPQHF. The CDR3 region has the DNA TGTGCCAGCAGCGTAGAAGGCACCCGGAATCAGCCCCAGCATTTT.

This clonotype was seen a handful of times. The CDR3 loop is CSARDDEDLANNSPLHF. CDR3 sequence (DNA): TGCAGTGCTAGAGATGACGAGGACCTAGCGAATAATTCACCCCTCCACTTT. J is TRBJ1-6 and V is TRBV20-1, with D unclear. Trimming pared 0 bases from V and 5 bases from J, leaving 17 bases between. This CDR3 contains 17 residues. The V gene's germline CDR1 is DFQATT and CDR2 SNEGSKA (reference sequence).

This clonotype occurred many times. DNA of the CDR3: TGCGCCAGCAGAGTAGACAGGGGGCAGGGGGAGACCCAGTACTTC. Its protein product is CASRVDRGQGETQYF. V usage is TRBV10-2 and J usage is TRBJ2-5; 10 bases are a match to TRBD1. Germline CDR1 and CDR2: WSHSY and SAAADI. The CDR3 has 15 amino acids. V dropped 6 bases and J dropped 5; count of bases not matched to a gene: 9.

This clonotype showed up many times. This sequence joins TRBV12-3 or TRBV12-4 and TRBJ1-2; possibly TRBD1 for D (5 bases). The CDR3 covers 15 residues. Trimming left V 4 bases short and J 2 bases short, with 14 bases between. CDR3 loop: CASSWGRRINYGYTF. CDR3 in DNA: TGTGCCAGCAGTTGGGGCAGGAGAATCAACTATGGCTACACCTTC.

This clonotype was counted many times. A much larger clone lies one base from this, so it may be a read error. This CDR3 is CVSSRDRGETEAFF. CDR3 nucleotides: TGTGTCAGCAGCCGGGACAGGGGCGAAACTGAAGCTTTCTTT. The gene calls are TRBV7-3 and TRBJ1-1; TRBD1 agrees at 10 bases. Germline CDR1 reads SGHTA; CDR2 reads FQGTGA. The CDR3 loop spans 14 amino acids.